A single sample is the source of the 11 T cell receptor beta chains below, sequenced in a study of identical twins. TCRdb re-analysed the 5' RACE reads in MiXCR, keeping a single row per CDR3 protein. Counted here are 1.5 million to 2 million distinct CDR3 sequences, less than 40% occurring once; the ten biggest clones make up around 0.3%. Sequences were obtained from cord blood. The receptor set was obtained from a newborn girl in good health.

This chain's CDR3 is CASSFRLSLTDTQYF. The CDR3 coding sequence is TGTGCCAGCAGCTTCAGGTTGTCACTCACAGATACGCAGTATTTT. The chain has TRBV7-2 and TRBJ2-3; D remains unclear. Germline V gene data show CDR1 as SGHTA and CDR2 as FQGNSA. The CDR3 totals 15 residues. Trimming removed 3 bases from V and 2 bases from J, with 12 bases in between.

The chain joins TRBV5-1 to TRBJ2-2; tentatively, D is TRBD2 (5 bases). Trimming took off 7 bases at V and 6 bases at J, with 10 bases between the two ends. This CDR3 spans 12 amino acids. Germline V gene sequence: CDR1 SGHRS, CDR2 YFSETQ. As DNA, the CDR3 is TGCGCCAGCTGTAGCGTCCCCGGGGAGCTGTTTTTT. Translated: CASCSVPGELFF.

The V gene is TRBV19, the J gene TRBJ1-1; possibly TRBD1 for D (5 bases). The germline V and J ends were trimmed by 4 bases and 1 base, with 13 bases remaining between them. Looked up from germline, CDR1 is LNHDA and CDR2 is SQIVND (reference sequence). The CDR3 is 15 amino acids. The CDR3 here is CASSSPGRANTEAFF. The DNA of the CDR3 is TGTGCCAGTAGTAGTCCGGGCAGGGCGAACACTGAAGCTTTCTTT.

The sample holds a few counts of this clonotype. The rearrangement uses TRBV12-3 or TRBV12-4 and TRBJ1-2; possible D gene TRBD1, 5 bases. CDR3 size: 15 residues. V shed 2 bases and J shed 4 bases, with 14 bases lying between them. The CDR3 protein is CASSLLLRASYGYTF. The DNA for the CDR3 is TGTGCCAGCAGTTTATTGCTCAGGGCGAGCTATGGCTACACCTTC.

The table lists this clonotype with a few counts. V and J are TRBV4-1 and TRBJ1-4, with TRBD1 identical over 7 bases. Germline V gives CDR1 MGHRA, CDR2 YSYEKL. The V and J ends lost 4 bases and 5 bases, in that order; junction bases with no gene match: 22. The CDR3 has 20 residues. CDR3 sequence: CASSRRPSGQRGPYNEKLFF. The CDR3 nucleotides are TGCGCCAGCAGCCGTAGGCCCTCGGGACAGCGAGGTCCTTACAATGAAAAACTGTTTTTT.

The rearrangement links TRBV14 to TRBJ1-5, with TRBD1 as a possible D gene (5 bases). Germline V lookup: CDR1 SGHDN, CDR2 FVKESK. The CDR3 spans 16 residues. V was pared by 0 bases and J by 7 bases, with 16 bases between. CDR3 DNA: TGTGCCAGCAGCCAAGATACTCGAAGGGACGGACAGCCCCAGCATTTT. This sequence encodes CASSQDTRRDGQPQHF.

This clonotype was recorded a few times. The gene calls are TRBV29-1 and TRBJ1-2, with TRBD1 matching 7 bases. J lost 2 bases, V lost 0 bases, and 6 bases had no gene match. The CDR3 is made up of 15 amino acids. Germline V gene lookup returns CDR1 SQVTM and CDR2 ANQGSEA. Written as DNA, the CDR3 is TGCAGCGTTGAAGATGAGGAGACAGGGAACTATGGCTACACCTTC. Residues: CSVEDEETGNYGYTF.

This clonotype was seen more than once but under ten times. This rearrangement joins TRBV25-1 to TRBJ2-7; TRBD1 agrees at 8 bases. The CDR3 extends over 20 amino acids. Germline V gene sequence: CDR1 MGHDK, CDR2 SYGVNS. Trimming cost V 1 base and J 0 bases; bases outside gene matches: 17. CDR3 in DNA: TGTGCCAGCAGTGAATCGGCAGGGACAGGCGGTGTTTTTGGCTCCTACGAGCAGTACTTC. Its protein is CASSESAGTGGVFGSYEQYF.

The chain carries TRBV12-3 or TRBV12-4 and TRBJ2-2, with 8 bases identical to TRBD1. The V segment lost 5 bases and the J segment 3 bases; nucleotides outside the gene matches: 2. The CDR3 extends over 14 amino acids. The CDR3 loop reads CASSNRGYTGELFF. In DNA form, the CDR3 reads TGTGCCAGCAGTAACAGGGGGTACACCGGGGAGCTGTTTTTT.

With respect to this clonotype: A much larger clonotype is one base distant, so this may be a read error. CDR3 loop: CAISEQNEQFF. Written as DNA, the CDR3 is TGTGCCATCAGTGAGCAGAATGAGCAGTTCTTC. The chain couples TRBV24-1 to TRBJ2-1; no definite D call. CDR1 and CDR2 (germline): KGHDR, SFDVKD. This CDR3 is 11 amino acids long.

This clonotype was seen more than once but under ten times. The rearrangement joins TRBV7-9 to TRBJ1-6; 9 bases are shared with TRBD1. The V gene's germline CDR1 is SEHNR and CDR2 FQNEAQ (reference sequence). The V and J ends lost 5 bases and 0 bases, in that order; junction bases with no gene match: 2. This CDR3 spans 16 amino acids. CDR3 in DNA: TGTGCCAGCAGCCCGACAGGGGGCTCCTATAATTCACCCCTCCACTTT. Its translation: CASSPTGGSYNSPLHF.